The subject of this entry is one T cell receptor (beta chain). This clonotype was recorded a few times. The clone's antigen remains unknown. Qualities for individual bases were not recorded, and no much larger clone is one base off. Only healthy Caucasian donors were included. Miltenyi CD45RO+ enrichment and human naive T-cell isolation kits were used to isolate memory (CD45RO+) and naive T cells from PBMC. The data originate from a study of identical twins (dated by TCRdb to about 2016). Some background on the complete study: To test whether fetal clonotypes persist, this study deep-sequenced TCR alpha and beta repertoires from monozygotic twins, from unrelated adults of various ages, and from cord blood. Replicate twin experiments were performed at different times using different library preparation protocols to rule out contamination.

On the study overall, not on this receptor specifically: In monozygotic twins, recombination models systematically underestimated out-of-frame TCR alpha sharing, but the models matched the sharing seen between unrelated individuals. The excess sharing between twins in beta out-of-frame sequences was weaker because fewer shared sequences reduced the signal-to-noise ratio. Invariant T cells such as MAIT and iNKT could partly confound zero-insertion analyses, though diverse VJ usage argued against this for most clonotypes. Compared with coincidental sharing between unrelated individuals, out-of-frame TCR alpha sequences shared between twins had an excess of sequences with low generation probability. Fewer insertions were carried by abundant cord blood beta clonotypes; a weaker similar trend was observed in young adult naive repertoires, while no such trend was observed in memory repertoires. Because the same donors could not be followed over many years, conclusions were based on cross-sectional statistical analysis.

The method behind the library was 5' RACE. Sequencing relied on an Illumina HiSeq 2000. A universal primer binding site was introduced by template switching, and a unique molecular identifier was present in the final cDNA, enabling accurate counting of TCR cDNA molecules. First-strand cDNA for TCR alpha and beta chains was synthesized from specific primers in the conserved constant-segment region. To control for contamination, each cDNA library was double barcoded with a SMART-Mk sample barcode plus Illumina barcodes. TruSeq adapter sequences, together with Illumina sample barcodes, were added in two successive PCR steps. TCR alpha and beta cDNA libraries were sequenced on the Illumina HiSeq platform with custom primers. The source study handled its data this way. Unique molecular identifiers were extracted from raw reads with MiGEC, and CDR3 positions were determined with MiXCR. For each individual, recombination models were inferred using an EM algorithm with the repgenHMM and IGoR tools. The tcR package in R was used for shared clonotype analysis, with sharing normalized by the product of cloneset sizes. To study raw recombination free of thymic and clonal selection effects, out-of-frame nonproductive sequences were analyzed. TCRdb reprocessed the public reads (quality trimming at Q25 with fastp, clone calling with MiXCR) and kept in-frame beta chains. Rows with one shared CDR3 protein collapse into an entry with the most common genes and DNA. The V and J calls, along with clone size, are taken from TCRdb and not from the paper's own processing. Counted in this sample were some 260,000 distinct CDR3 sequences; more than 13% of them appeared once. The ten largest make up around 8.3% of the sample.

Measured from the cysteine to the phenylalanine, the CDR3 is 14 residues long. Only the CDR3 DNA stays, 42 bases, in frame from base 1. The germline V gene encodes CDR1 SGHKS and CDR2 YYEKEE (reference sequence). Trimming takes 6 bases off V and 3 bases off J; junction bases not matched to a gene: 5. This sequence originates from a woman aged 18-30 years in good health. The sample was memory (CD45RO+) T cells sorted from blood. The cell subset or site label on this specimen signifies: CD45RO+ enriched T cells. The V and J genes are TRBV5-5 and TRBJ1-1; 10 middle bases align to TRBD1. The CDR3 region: CASKRQGADTEAFF. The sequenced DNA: TGTGCCAGCAAAAGACAGGGGGCCGACACTGAAGCTTTCTTT.